These T cell receptor beta chains were read from a single sample in a study of vaccination and CD4 T cells after COVID-19. MiXCR, applied by TCRdb to the PCR reads, yields one record per CDR3 protein. There are 4,400 or so distinct CDR3 sequences in the sample; around a fifth occur only once, and less than 25% lies in the top ten. What these receptors recognize is not known. The sequenced material came from CD4+ T cells from blood, cultured in vitro. Source of these receptors: a human donor who had recovered from COVID-19. Both conserved end residues are part of each CDR3. The D gene is left open where the match is weak. Only part of the rows carry a size: once, few, many, or a class if the clone is expanded.

cdr3_length j_call clone_size v_call d_call cdr3_nt cdr3_aa
15 TRBJ2-5 few TRBV20-1 TRBD2 TGCAGTGCTCCGGCTGTCGGGGGGGCCGGAGAGACCCAGTACTTC CSAPAVGGAGETQYF
17 TRBJ2-1 few TRBV7-4 TRBD2 TGTGCCAGCAGCCCGAGGGGCGGCGTGGGGGGGGGGAACGAGCAGTTCTTC CASSPRGGVGGGNEQFF
16 TRBJ2-1 NA TRBV7-9 NA TGTGCCAGCAGCTTAGGGGCGGGGAACTCCTACAATGAGCAGTTCTTC CASSLGAGNSYNEQFF
12 TRBJ2-7 NA TRBV30 NA TGTGCCTGGACCCGGGGGCACAACGAGCAGTACTTC CAWTRGHNEQYF
15 TRBJ2-5 NA TRBV2 TRBD2 TGTGCCAGCAGTCGGCGGGGGGCGAAAGAAGAGACCCAGTACTTC CASSRRGAKEETQYF
12 TRBJ2-2 few TRBV6-5 NA TGTGCCAGCAGTTTGAGTTCCGGGGAGCTGTTTTTT CASSLSSGELFF
13 TRBJ1-4 NA TRBV5-1 NA TGCGCCAGCAGCATCAGGGTAGGCGAAAAACTGTTTTTT CASSIRVGEKLFF
13 TRBJ2-2 few TRBV5-1 NA TGCGCCAGCAGCAGGGGGGACACCGGGGAGCTGTTTTTT CASSRGDTGELFF
16 TRBJ2-1 few TRBV6-5 NA TGTGCCAGCAGTTACTCGGGTGGGGGGGCGTACAATGAGCAGTTCTTC CASSYSGGGAYNEQFF
13 TRBJ2-2 NA TRBV10-3 NA TGTGCCATCAGTGAGTCGGGGGCCGGGGAGCTGTTTTTT CAISESGAGELFF
16 TRBJ2-3 few TRBV5-1 NA TGCGCCAGCAGCTTGAGCCAACCCTCCGGCACAGATACGCAGTATTTT CASSLSQPSGTDTQYF
15 TRBJ1-5 NA TRBV2 TRBD1 TGTGCCAGCACCCTCGGGACAGGGGGAAATCAGCCCCAGCATTTT CASTLGTGGNQPQHF
13 TRBJ2-5 few TRBV10-1 NA TGCGCCAGCAGCAGACACTGGCAAGAGACCCAGTACTTC CASSRHWQETQYF
13 TRBJ2-5 few TRBV10-1 NA TGCGCCAGCAGTGTTGGTACCCAAGAGACCCAGTACTTC CASSVGTQETQYF
16 TRBJ2-1 NA TRBV7-9 NA TGTGCCAGCAGCCTGGACAGCCTTAACCCCTACAATGAGCAGTTCTTC CASSLDSLNPYNEQFF
15 TRBJ2-1 medium-sized TRBV6-1 NA TGTGCCAGCACCAGGGGCCCCTTGGCTGACGATGAGCAGTTCTTC CASTRGPLADDEQFF
14 TRBJ2-1 NA TRBV12-3/TRBV12-4 TRBD2 TGTGCCAGCATCCGGGGACTAGGAGCCAATGAGCAGTTCTTC CASIRGLGANEQFF
16 TRBJ1-1 NA TRBV12-3/TRBV12-4 NA TGTGCCAGCAGTCCGCCGGGACGGCTAAAGAACACTGAAGCTTTCTTT CASSPPGRLKNTEAFF
14 TRBJ2-5 medium-sized TRBV20-1 NA TGCAGTGCTAGAACAGGTGCTAGCCAAGAGACCCAGTACTTC CSARTGASQETQYF
19 TRBJ2-6 NA TRBV6-1 NA TGTGCCAGCAGCATCGCCGGGGGGCCATACTTTCCTGGGGCCAACGTCCTGACTTTC CASSIAGGPYFPGANVLTF
14 TRBJ2-3 NA TRBV7-9 NA TGTGCCAGCAGCTTAGGCGTGAGCACAGATACGCAGTATTTT CASSLGVSTDTQYF
16 TRBJ2-2 NA TRBV9 NA TGTGCCAGCAGCGTTAGAGGCTGGCCGAACACCGGGGAGCTGTTTTTT CASSVRGWPNTGELFF